This entry features one T cell receptor beta chain sequence. Its cognate antigen is unknown. The sample belongs to a study of a mutant IDH1 vaccine in newly diagnosed glioma. Study context: Treated patients were roughly 62% male, around 40% female, mean age around 40 years. Most patients had received both radiotherapy and temozolomide, the prior options being radiotherapy, temozolomide, or both. Findings and caveats of the study: Whatever changes occurred in top peripheral T cell clonotypes seemed unrelated to pseudoprogression. Approximately 93% of patients showed vaccine-induced immune responses across multiple MHC alleles.

TCRdb's table, derived via immunoSEQ multiplex PCR, lists solely in-frame clones and lacks some. Here the sample spans around 60,000 clones, 91% being singletons. Germline assignment: CDR1 LNHDA and CDR2 SQIVND (reference sequence). V lost 5 bases, J lost 9 bases, and 22 bases lay in between. CDR3 size: 16 residues. This sample's time point: baseline, week 1 (first vaccination visit). Noted treatment: pre-vaccination baseline after standard-of-care therapy. The chain links TRBV19 to TRBJ2-2; possible D gene TRBD2, 6 bases. The material sequenced was PBMCs, taken from a glioma patient treated with radiotherapy, temozolomide or both. This TCR was recovered from a man aged 45 to 65 with glioma. CDR3 nucleotides: TGTGCCAGTAGTCTCGGAGGGGACGGGGCTCGATGGGAGCTGTTTTTT. Amino acid sequence: CASSLGGDGARWELFF.